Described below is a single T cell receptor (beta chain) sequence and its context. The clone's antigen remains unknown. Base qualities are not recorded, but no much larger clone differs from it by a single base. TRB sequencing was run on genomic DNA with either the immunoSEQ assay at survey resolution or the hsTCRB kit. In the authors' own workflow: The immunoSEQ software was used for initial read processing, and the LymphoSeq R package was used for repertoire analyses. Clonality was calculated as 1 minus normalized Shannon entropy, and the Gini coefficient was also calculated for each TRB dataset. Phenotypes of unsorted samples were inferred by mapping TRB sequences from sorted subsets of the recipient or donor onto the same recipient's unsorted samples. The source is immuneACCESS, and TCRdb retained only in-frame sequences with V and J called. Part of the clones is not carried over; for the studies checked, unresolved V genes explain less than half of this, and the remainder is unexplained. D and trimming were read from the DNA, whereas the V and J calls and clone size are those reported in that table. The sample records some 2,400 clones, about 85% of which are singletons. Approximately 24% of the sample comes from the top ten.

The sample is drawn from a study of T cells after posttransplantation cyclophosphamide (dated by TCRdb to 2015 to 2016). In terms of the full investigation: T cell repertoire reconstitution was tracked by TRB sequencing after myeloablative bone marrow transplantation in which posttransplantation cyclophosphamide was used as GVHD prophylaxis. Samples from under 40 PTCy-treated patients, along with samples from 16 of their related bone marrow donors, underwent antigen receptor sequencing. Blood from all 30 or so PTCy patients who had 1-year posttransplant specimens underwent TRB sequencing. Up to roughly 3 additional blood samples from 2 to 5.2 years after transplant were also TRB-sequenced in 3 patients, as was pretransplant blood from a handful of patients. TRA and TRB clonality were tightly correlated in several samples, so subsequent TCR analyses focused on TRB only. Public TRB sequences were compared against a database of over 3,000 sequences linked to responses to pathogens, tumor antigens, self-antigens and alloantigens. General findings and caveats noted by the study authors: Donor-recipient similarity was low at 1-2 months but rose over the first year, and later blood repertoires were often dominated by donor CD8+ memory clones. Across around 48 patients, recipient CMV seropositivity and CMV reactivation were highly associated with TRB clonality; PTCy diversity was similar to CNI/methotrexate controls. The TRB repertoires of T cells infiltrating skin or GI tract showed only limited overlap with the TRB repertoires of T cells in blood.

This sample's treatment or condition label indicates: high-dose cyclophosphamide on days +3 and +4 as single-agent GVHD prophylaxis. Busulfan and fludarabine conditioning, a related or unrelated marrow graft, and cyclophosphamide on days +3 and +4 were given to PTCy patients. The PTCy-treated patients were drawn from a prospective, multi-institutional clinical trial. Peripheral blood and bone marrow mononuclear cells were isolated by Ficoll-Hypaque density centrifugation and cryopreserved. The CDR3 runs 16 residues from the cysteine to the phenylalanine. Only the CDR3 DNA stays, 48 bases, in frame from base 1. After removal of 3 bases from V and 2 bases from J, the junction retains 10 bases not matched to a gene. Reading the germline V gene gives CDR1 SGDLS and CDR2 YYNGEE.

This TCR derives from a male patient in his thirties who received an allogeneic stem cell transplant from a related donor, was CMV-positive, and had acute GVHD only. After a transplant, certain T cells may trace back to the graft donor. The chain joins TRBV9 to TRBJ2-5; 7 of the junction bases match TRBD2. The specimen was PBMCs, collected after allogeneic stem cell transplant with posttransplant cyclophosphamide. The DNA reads TGTGCCAGCAGCGCGGGGGGTGGCGGGGCTCAAGAGACCCAGTACTTC. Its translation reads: CASSAGGGGAQETQYF.